A selection of T cell receptor beta chains follows, all from one sample in a study of blood T cell repertoires in COVID-19. The data were produced by immunoSEQ multiplex PCR, yet TCRdb's version contains in-frame clones alone and is incomplete. The data hold 100,000 to 150,000 clones, with 70% to 80% observed a single time. Specimen: peripheral blood. The source of these receptors is a man in his forties or fifties with active or convalescent COVID-19. Both conserved end residues are part of each CDR3. Each record gives: J gene, clone size, D gene, V gene, CDR3 DNA, CDR3 protein. The D gene is left open where the match is weak. Some rows mark clone size as missing; the rest say once, few, many or name a class of expanded clone.

J gene: TRBJ2-7; clone size: many; D gene: .; V gene: TRBV7-9; CDR3 DNA: TGTGCCAGCAGCTCCTCCTCCTACGAGCAGTACTTC; CDR3 protein: CASSSSSYEQYF
J gene: TRBJ1-2; clone size: .; D gene: TRBD1; V gene: TRBV5-6; CDR3 DNA: TGTGCCAGCAGCTTGTTGGACAGGGGCTATGGCTACACCTTC; CDR3 protein: CASSLLDRGYGYTF
J gene: TRBJ1-3; clone size: .; D gene: .; V gene: TRBV6-5; CDR3 DNA: TGTGCCAGCAGTTACGATTCGGGGGTCTCTGGAAACACCATATATTTT; CDR3 protein: CASSYDSGVSGNTIYF
J gene: TRBJ1-1; clone size: many; D gene: .; V gene: TRBV9; CDR3 DNA: TGTGCCAGCAGCGTCACACCGGAGGGGAACACTGAAGCTTTCTTT; CDR3 protein: CASSVTPEGNTEAFF
J gene: TRBJ2-7; clone size: .; D gene: .; V gene: TRBV6-5; CDR3 DNA: TGTGCCAGCAGTTACCCCCCAGGGAAGGGGGAGCAGTACTTC; CDR3 protein: CASSYPPGKGEQYF
J gene: TRBJ1-3; clone size: many; D gene: .; V gene: TRBV5-6; CDR3 DNA: TGTGCCAGCAGCCTGGGAGATGGAAACACCATATATTTT; CDR3 protein: CASSLGDGNTIYF
J gene: TRBJ1-1; clone size: .; D gene: .; V gene: TRBV14; CDR3 DNA: TGTGCCAGCAGCCAATCCATTGTCGAGGGAAAAGCTTTCTTT; CDR3 protein: CASSQSIVEGKAFF
J gene: TRBJ1-2; clone size: .; D gene: TRBD1; V gene: TRBV19; CDR3 DNA: TGTGCCAGTACCTCCCTTATGAAGGGGGCGCAAGGCTACACCTTC; CDR3 protein: CASTSLMKGAQGYTF
J gene: TRBJ2-3; clone size: .; D gene: .; V gene: TRBV11-2; CDR3 DNA: TGTGCCAGCACCCAGGAACTGCTCACAGATACGCAGTATTTT; CDR3 protein: CASTQELLTDTQYF
J gene: TRBJ2-2; clone size: .; D gene: TRBD1; V gene: TRBV19; CDR3 DNA: TGTGCCAGTAGTGGTCGTCCGGGACAGGGGACCACCGGGGAGCTGTTTTTT; CDR3 protein: CASSGRPGQGTTGELFF
J gene: TRBJ1-5; clone size: once; D gene: .; V gene: TRBV2; CDR3 DNA: TGTGCCAGCAGCTCCCGGACAGCCGGCAATCAGCCCCAGCATTTT; CDR3 protein: CASSSRTAGNQPQHF
J gene: TRBJ2-2; clone size: .; D gene: TRBD2; V gene: TRBV5-1; CDR3 DNA: TGCGCCAGCTGCCCAAGGACTAGCGGGTATAACGCGAACACCGGGGAGCTGTTTTTT; CDR3 protein: CASCPRTSGYNANTGELFF
J gene: TRBJ1-2; clone size: .; D gene: TRBD1; V gene: TRBV5-1; CDR3 DNA: TGCGCCAGCAGCAACGCGGACAGGGGTTGGACCTTC; CDR3 protein: CASSNADRGWTF
J gene: TRBJ2-6; clone size: .; D gene: .; V gene: TRBV6-2/TRBV6-3; CDR3 DNA: TGTGCCAGCAGTTACATATCTGGGGCCAACGTCCTGACTTTC; CDR3 protein: CASSYISGANVLTF
J gene: TRBJ2-7; clone size: .; D gene: TRBD2; V gene: TRBV5-1; CDR3 DNA: TGCGCCAGCAGCTTGGAGACGGGGGGGACCTACGAGCAGTACTTC; CDR3 protein: CASSLETGGTYEQYF
J gene: TRBJ1-3; clone size: .; D gene: TRBD1; V gene: TRBV19; CDR3 DNA: TGTGCCAGTAGTCCCCTGGCAGGGGGTTTCTCTGGAAACACCATATATTTT; CDR3 protein: CASSPLAGGFSGNTIYF
J gene: TRBJ2-2; clone size: once; D gene: TRBD2; V gene: TRBV7-3; CDR3 DNA: TGTGCCAGCAGCTCCTTGGGACTAGCGGACTCCGGGGAGCTGTTTTTT; CDR3 protein: CASSSLGLADSGELFF
J gene: TRBJ2-2; clone size: .; D gene: .; V gene: TRBV19; CDR3 DNA: TGTGCCAGTAGTATCTCAGGGCCCGGGGAGCTGTTTTTT; CDR3 protein: CASSISGPGELFF
J gene: TRBJ1-3; clone size: .; D gene: .; V gene: TRBV4-1; CDR3 DNA: TGCGCCAGCAGCCAAGGTCCTACCGCGGGGGTCTCTGGAAACACCATATATTTT; CDR3 protein: CASSQGPTAGVSGNTIYF
J gene: TRBJ2-5; clone size: .; D gene: .; V gene: TRBV3-1/TRBV3-2; CDR3 DNA: TGTGCCAGCAGCCGCGGGGTGGACAGGGAGACCCAGTACTTC; CDR3 protein: CASSRGVDRETQYF
J gene: TRBJ2-7; clone size: .; D gene: .; V gene: TRBV5-5; CDR3 DNA: TGTGCCAGCAGCTTGAGTGGTTCCGGGACTCTGTACGAGCAGTACTTC; CDR3 protein: CASSLSGSGTLYEQYF
J gene: TRBJ2-7; clone size: .; D gene: .; V gene: TRBV6-2/TRBV6-3; CDR3 DNA: TGTGCCAGCAGTGCGCAGAGGGGGTACTCCTACGAGCAGTACTTC; CDR3 protein: CASSAQRGYSYEQYF
J gene: TRBJ1-2; clone size: .; D gene: TRBD1; V gene: TRBV29-1; CDR3 DNA: TGCAGCGTGGACAGGGTAGGAGGCTACACCTTC; CDR3 protein: CSVDRVGGYTF
J gene: TRBJ2-1; clone size: .; D gene: .; V gene: TRBV4-3; CDR3 DNA: TGCGCCAGCAGCCAGATAAAACGGGATGAGCAGTTCTTC; CDR3 protein: CASSQIKRDEQFF
J gene: TRBJ1-1; clone size: .; D gene: .; V gene: TRBV6-1; CDR3 DNA: TGTGCCAGCAGTGAAGAGGGGCTTCGGACTGAAGCTTTCTTT; CDR3 protein: CASSEEGLRTEAFF
J gene: TRBJ1-1; clone size: .; D gene: TRBD1; V gene: TRBV3-1/TRBV3-2; CDR3 DNA: TGTGCCAGCAGCGCTTGGGACAGGGGGAACACTGAAGCTTTCTTT; CDR3 protein: CASSAWDRGNTEAFF
J gene: TRBJ2-7; clone size: once; D gene: .; V gene: TRBV11-3; CDR3 DNA: TGTGCCAGCAGTTCCCTTTCCTACGAGCAGTACTTC; CDR3 protein: CASSSLSYEQYF
J gene: TRBJ1-4; clone size: .; D gene: .; V gene: TRBV27; CDR3 DNA: TGTGCCAGCAGTTCCCCGGTTGTTAATGAAAAACTGTTTTTT; CDR3 protein: CASSSPVVNEKLFF
J gene: TRBJ2-7; clone size: .; D gene: .; V gene: TRBV6-5; CDR3 DNA: TGTGCCAGCAGTTACGTCAGGGGCTACGAGCAGTACTTC; CDR3 protein: CASSYVRGYEQYF
J gene: TRBJ2-5; clone size: few; D gene: .; V gene: TRBV6-5; CDR3 DNA: TGTGCCAGCAGCGGAGACTCGCTGGGGACCCAGTACTTC; CDR3 protein: CASSGDSLGTQYF
J gene: TRBJ2-1; clone size: .; D gene: .; V gene: TRBV28; CDR3 DNA: TGTGCCAGCAGTTTATATGGAGGGGCGAGAAATGAGCAGTTCTTC; CDR3 protein: CASSLYGGARNEQFF
J gene: TRBJ1-1; clone size: few; D gene: TRBD1; V gene: TRBV5-1; CDR3 DNA: TGCGCCAGCAGCCCGGGACAGCCGAACACTGAAGCTTTCTTT; CDR3 protein: CASSPGQPNTEAFF